This entry features one TCR beta chain sequence. The sample is drawn from a study of neoadjuvant anti-PD-1 for oral cavity cancer. This CDR3 has 11 amino acids. Germline CDR1 is DFQATT and CDR2 is SNEGSKA (reference sequence). V lost 5 bases and J lost 10; bases outside the gene matches: 5. Only in-frame clones appear in the TCRdb table, and some are missing; sequencing was by immunoSEQ multiplex PCR. The sample includes 68,000 or so clones, roughly 84% of them seen just once. The time point: after neoadjuvant nivolumab, at surgical resection. This TCR was sampled from a person aged 40 to 85 with oral cavity squamous cell carcinoma. V gene TRBV20-1 combines with J gene TRBJ1-5; 7 bases align to TRBD1. The sequences come from PBMCs, collected after nivolumab (anti-PD-1) treatment. The CDR3: CSAQGVGPQHF. The CDR3 coding sequence is TGCAGTGCTCAGGGGGTAGGCCCCCAGCATTTT.